The entry below gives a single TCR beta chain sequence along with its context. The same CDR3 arises from other DNA sequences in this sample as well. This specimen comes from a study of blood T cell repertoires in COVID-19. Study overall: There were acute and convalescent COVID-19 samples, and they came from the United States, Italy and Spain.

TCRdb's copy holds only in-frame clones and misses some; the assay was immunoSEQ multiplex PCR. The sample includes roughly 200,000 clones, around 85% of them seen just once. Everyone who took part was about 18 to 89 years old, and they came from about two dozen US areas. Participants' own reports of clinical history determined their cohort assignment. Sequences were obtained from PBMCs or T cells enriched from blood (not recorded which). The clonotype originates from a man aged 40-49 years who had recovered from COVID-19.

The CDR3 nucleotides are TGTGCCAGCAGCCAAGTACAGGGCCGGGGCGAGCAGTACTTC. Its protein is CASSQVQGRGEQYF. The chain uses TRBV3-1 (or the pseudogene TRBV3-2) and TRBJ2-7, with a weak D call TRBD1 (6 bases). Germline-derived CDR1 and CDR2 are LGHDT and YNNKEL (reference sequence). CDR3 length equals 14 residues. V was pared by 1 base and J by 6 bases, with 13 bases between.